This T cell receptor beta chain was profiled in a study of post-analysis software for immune sequencing data. Study results and caveats: Patients carried roughly 5 TRBV segments more frequently than controls did, and TRBV5-6, TRBV5-1 and TRBV20-1 were among them. Compared with controls, patients showed significantly lower normalized Chao1 diversity.

Incorporated into the TCR beta cDNA libraries were unique molecular identifiers, which served to reduce PCR and sequencing biases. Between roughly 1 and 10 million T cells gave rise to 500,000 to 600,000 cDNA molecules. TCRdb itself ran the PCR reads through MiXCR, one entry per CDR3 protein. The sample shows about 540,000 distinct CDR3 sequences, 34% of them seen only once. Worth noting for this clonotype: Its antigen is not identified.

The CDR3 runs 16 residues. Germline V CDR1 and CDR2: MGHRA, YSYEKL. V was cut by 1 base and J by 5 bases, with 12 bases left in between. Sequenced material: blood. The sequence was obtained from a girl under 18 with multiple sclerosis. The gene calls are TRBV4-1 and TRBJ1-6; D remains unclear. The CDR3 reads CASSQGRALNNSPLHF. The CDR3 coding sequence is TGCGCCAGCAGCCAAGGCCGGGCCCTAAATAATTCACCCCTCCACTTT.